This TCR beta chain was sequenced in a study of beta chain features in type 1 diabetes (dated by TCRdb to 2017 to 2018). Broadly, across the study: Mean age, gender distribution, total cell number and subset yield did not differ between patients and healthy donors. Naive and central memory subsets were obtained from all 30 or so donors, but regulatory and stem cell-like memory subsets were isolated from only 8 patients and about eight healthy donors. In the study, recently diagnosed type 1 diabetes patients and matched healthy donors were compared on the TCRB repertoires of their sorted circulating CD4+ T cell subsets. A total of about 100 million sorted cells were examined across all samples, and RNA yield correlated strongly with the number of cells per subset.

A single peripheral blood draw of around 0.11 L on average was collected from each donor into heparinised tubes. Using a panel that included CD45RO, CCR7, CD25, CD127, CD95 and CD27, naive, central memory, regulatory and stem cell-like memory CD4+ T cells were sorted on a BD FACSAria II. A purity above 98% was achieved for all sorted populations. Right away, PBMCs were isolated by Lymphoprep density gradient centrifugation and were stained directly, with no culture step. Samples were stained and sorted in pairs, with one healthy donor and one patient per experiment, so that batch effects were minimized. The CDR3 contains 13 residues, cysteine and phenylalanine counted. Left in the record is the CDR3 DNA by itself, 39 bases read in frame from the first base. The germline V gene supplies CDR1 SGHRS and CDR2 YFSETQ. V ends up 3 bases short and J 5 bases short, with an unmatched junction base count of 0.

As to this clone: Which antigen it targets is not known. Base qualities were left out, and no much larger clone turns up one base away.

Overall study outcomes, separate from this receptor: Because the HLA sub-analyses included only small numbers of individuals, any influence of HLA type on TCRB rearrangement was left unresolved. Type 1 diabetes patients showed a moderate but significant shortening of TCRB CDR3 length in all four CD4+ subsets. PCR might favor shorter templates, but patient and control samples were amplified and corrected together, so any skew would affect both groups equally. At VDJ recombination sites, type 1 diabetes patients had fewer insertions and more deleted nucleotides, which implies abnormalities in thymic rearrangement. The naive, central memory and regulatory TCRB repertoires appeared to resemble one another more closely among patients than among healthy donors. Sequencing cDNA rather than genomic DNA could over-represent highly expressing activated cells, although activation and CD3 levels did not differ between groups.

The High Capacity cDNA Reverse Transcription Kit was used to reverse transcribe all of the isolated RNA, meaning that expressed TCRB transcripts were what got sequenced. Naive, central memory and regulatory T cell samples underwent deep immunoSEQ sequencing, averaging around 4 million total reads per sample. Sorted cells were lysed in RLT buffer and RNA was extracted with DNase-treated RNeasy Micro or Mini kits, depending on cell number. Each cell subset was processed separately to prevent cross-contamination, with patient and healthy donor samples processed together. Using the immunoSEQ multiplex PCR, TCRB sequences were amplified from cDNA into 87-bp fragments spanning the CDR3 region. The amplicons were sequenced using the Illumina HiSeq platform. The source study handled its data this way. Synthetic template baselines were used to correct PCR bias computationally, reads within Hamming distance 2 were collapsed, and singletons that could not be merged were discarded. Reads were aligned against IMGT so that V, D and J genes, CDR3 length and insertions or deletions at six rearrangement sites could be assigned. Within each subset, clonotype counts were normalized to sorted cell number, and only after that were true diversity and Gini coefficients computed with the tcR R package. The overlap coefficient, calculated on TCRB nucleotide sequences, was used to measure repertoire sharing. As a proxy for the pre-selection repertoire, out-of-frame TCRB sequences from naive cells were analyzed. Held by TCRdb, this immuneACCESS table contains in-frame sequences only and omits some clones. Under half of the omission traces to an unresolved V gene where checked; the cause of the rest is unknown. V and J calls and clone size are copied from that table; D and trimming were computed from the DNA. The sample contains hundreds of thousands of clones, around 9.9% of them found a single time. The top ten clonotypes cover 0.017% of the sample.

The V gene is TRBV5-1 and the J gene is TRBJ1-4, and 8 junctional nucleotides match TRBD1. Sequenced: naive CD4+ T cells from blood. The sample's cell subset or site label, in plain terms: true naive CD4+ T cells. The clonotype comes from a man aged 25-45 years with type 1 diabetes. The nucleotide sequence reads as follows: TGCGCCAGCAGCTGGGACAGGAATGAAAAACTGTTTTTT. It translates as CASSWDRNEKLFF.